The 3 T cell receptor beta chains in this list originate from one sample, sequenced in a study of response to subunit inactivated influenza vaccine. TCRdb recomputed calls from the RT-PCR reads with MiXCR, one row per CDR3 protein. This table has more than 450,000 distinct CDR3 sequences, over 9.5% appearing once. The source was PBMCs from blood, collected on the day of vaccination. The origin of the receptors is a man aged 45 to 65 who received an inactivated influenza vaccine.

The CDR3: CASSPPGLAANTGELFF. The CDR3 DNA follows: TGTGCCAGCTCACCCCCGGGACTAGCGGCGAACACCGGGGAGCTGTTTTTT. The chain couples TRBV18 to TRBJ2-2; 11 nucleotides line up with TRBD2. There are 17 residues in the CDR3. The trim removed 3 bases at V and 0 bases at J, leaving 3 bases unmatched. Germline V gene lookup returns CDR1 KGHSH and CDR2 LQKENI.

This rearrangement joins TRBV12-3 or TRBV12-4 to TRBJ2-1, with 9 bases aligning to TRBD1. The CDR3 is 17 residues long. Trimming took 4 bases from V and 4 from J; bases not matched to a gene: 11. CDR3 nucleotide sequence: TGTGCCAGCAGTTCGCGGACAGGGGTTTTGGGGTACAATGAGCAGTTCTTC. Translation: CASSSRTGVLGYNEQFF.

In this sample, this clonotype turned up a few times. This chain uses TRBV5-1 with TRBJ1-4, with TRBD1 identical over 8 bases. CDR3 length equals 16 residues. V gave up 1 base and J gave up 6 bases; unmatched junction bases: 8. Germline CDR1 SGHRS, CDR2 YFSETQ. CDR3 DNA sequence: TGCGCCAGCAGCTTGCAGGGGGCGACTGAGGATGAAAAACTGTTTTTT. Protein sequence: CASSLQGATEDEKLFF.